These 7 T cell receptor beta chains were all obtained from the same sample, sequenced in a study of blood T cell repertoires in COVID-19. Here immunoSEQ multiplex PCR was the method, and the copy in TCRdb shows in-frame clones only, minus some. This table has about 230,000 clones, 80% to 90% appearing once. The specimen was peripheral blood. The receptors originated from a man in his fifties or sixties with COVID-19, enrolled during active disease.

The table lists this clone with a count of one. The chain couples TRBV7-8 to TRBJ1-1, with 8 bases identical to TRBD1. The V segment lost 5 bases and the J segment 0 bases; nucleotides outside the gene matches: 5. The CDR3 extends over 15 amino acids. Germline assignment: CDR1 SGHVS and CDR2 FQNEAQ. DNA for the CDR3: TGTGCCAGCAGCCGGGACAGGAGGATGAACACTGAAGCTTTCTTT. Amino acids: CASSRDRRMNTEAFF.

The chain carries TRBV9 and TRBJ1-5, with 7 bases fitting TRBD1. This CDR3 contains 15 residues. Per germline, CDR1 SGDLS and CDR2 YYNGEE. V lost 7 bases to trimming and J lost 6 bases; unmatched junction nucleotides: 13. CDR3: CASLTEGAVSQPQHF. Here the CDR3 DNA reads TGTGCCAGCCTGACGGAGGGGGCCGTTAGTCAGCCCCAGCATTTT.

The CDR3 loop reads CASSGRTGGVAETQYF. The CDR3 nucleotides are TGTGCCAGTAGTGGCCGGACAGGGGGAGTGGCAGAGACCCAGTACTTC. The chain joins TRBV19 to TRBJ2-5; 10 nucleotides match TRBD1. J gave up 4 bases and V 5 bases, and 10 bases lay outside the gene matches. Germline assignment: CDR1 LNHDA and CDR2 SQIVND (reference sequence). The CDR3 is 16 amino acids.

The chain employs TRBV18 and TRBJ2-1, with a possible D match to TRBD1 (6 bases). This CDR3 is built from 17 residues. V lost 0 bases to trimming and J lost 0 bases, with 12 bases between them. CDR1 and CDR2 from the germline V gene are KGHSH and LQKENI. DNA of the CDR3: TGTGCCAGCTCACCACCTGGGACACGAAGCTCCTACAATGAGCAGTTCTTC. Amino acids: CASSPPGTRSSYNEQFF.

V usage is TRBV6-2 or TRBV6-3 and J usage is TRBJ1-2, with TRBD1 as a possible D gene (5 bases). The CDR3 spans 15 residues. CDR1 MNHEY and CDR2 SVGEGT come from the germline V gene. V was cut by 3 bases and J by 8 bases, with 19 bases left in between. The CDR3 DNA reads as TGTGCCAGCAGTTATGGCGGGACCTCCCTGGGCGGCTACACCTTC. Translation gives CASSYGGTSLGGYTF.

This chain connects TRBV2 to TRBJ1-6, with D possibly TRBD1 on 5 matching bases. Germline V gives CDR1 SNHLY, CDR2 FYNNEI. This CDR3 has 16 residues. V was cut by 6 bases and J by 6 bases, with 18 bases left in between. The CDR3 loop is CASSESGTRGNSPLHF. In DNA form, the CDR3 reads TGTGCCAGCAGCGAATCCGGGACTCGGGGTAATTCACCCCTCCACTTT.

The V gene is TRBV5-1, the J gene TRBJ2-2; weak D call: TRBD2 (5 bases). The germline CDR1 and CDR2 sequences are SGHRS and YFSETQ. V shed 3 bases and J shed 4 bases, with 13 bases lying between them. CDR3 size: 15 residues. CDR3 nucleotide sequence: TGCGCCAGCAGCTACCCGAGGGAGTCCACCGGGGAGCTGTTTTTT. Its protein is CASSYPRESTGELFF. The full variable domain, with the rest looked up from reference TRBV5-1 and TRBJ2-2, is KAGVTQTPRYLIKTRGQQVTLSCSPISGHRSVSWYQQTPGQGLQFLFEYFSETQRNKGNFPGRFSGRQFSNSRSEMNVSTLELGDSALYLCASSYPRESTGELFFGEGSRLTVL.